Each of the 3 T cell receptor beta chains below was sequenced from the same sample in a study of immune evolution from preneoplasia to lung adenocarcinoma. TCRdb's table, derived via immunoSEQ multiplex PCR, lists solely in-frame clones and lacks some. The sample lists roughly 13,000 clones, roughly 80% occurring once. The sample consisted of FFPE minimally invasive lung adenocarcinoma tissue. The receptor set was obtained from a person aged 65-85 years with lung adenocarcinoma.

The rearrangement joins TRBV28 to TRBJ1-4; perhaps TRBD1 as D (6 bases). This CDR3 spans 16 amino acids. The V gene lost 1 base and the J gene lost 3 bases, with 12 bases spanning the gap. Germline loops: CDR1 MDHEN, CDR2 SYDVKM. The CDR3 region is CASSLFNPGANEKLFF. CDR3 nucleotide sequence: TGTGCCAGCAGTTTATTCAATCCAGGGGCTAATGAAAAACTGTTTTTT.

CDR3: CASSPFRAAGELFF. The CDR3 DNA reads as TGTGCCAGCAGCCCATTCAGGGCGGCCGGGGAGCTGTTTTTT. The chain joins TRBV11-3 to TRBJ2-2; D is possibly TRBD1 (5 bases). Per the germline V gene, CDR1 is SGHNT and CDR2 is YENEEA. The CDR3 consists of 14 residues. V lost 5 bases and J 6 bases, leaving 13 bases between the germline ends.

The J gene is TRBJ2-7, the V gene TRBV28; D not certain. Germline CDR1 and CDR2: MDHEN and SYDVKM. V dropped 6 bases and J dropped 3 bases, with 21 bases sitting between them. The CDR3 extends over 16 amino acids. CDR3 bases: TGTGCCAGCAGCCTAAGGTCAGCCTTTAGTCTCTACGAGCAGTACTTC. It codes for CASSLRSAFSLYEQYF.